Sequencing of this T cell receptor (beta chain) was carried out in a study of blood T cell repertoires in COVID-19. Turning to the study itself: COVID-19 samples from acute and convalescent phases originated in the United States, Italy and Spain. T cells, B-cell-depleted T cells, or PBMCs supplied cDNA or gDNA.

Trimming cost V 5 bases and J 5 bases, with 12 bases left between them. The CDR3 is 13 residues long. Germline V gene data show CDR1 as MNHEY and CDR2 as SVGEGT. Original methodology: Amplification of reference gene primers was used by the study to estimate nucleated cell counts. Here immunoSEQ multiplex PCR was the method, and the copy in TCRdb shows in-frame clones only, minus some. Clone size and the V and J calls come from that table; the DNA yielded D and trimming. Found here are about 80,000 clones, roughly 77% of them singletons; the top ten hold 4.5% to 6%. The V gene is TRBV6-2 or TRBV6-3, the J gene TRBJ2-5, with D maybe TRBD1 (5 bases). Specimen: peripheral blood. The receptor was derived from a man in his forties or fifties with active or convalescent COVID-19. CDR3 DNA: TGTGCCAGCAGTAGGACACCACGTGAGACCCAGTACTTC. Translated: CASSRTPRETQYF.